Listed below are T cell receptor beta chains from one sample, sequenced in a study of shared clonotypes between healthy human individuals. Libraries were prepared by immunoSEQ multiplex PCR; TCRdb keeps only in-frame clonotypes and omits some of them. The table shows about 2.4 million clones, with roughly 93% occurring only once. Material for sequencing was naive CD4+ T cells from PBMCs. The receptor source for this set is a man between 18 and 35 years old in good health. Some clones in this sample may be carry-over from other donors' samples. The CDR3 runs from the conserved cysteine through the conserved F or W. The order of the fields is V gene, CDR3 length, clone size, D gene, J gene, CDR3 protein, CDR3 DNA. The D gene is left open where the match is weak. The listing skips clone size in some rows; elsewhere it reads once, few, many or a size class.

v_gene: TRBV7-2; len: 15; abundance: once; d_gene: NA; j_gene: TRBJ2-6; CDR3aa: CASSPPSVGANVLTF; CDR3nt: TGTGCCAGCAGCCCCCCTAGTGTGGGGGCCAACGTCCTGACTTTC
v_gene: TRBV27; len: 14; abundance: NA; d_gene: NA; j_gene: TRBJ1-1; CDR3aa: CASSLRGANTEAFF; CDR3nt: TGTGCCAGCAGTTTACGGGGGGCCAACACTGAAGCTTTCTTT
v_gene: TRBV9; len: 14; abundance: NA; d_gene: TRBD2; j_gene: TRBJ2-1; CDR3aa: CASSQSGRDNEQFF; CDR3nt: TGTGCCAGCAGCCAGAGCGGGAGGGACAATGAGCAGTTCTTC
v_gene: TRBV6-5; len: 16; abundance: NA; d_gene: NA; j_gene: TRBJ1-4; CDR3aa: CASSYSRGVPAEKLFF; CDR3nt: TGTGCCAGCAGTTACTCGAGGGGGGTCCCAGCTGAAAAACTGTTTTTT
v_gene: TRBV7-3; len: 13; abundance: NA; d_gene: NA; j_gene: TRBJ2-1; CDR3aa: CASSGLTGNEQFF; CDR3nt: TGTGCCAGCTCAGGACTCACTGGCAATGAGCAGTTCTTC
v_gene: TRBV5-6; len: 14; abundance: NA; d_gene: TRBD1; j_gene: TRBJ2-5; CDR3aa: CASSPRTGQETQYF; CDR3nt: TGTGCCAGCAGCCCTCGGACAGGCCAAGAGACCCAGTACTTC
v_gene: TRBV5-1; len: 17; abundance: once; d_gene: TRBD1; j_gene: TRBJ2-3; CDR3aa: CASSSGTGAPSTDTQYF; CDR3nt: TGCGCCAGCAGCTCCGGGACAGGCGCCCCTAGCACAGATACGCAGTATTTT
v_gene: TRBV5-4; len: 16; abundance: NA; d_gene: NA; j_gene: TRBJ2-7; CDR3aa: CASSPQTAVSSYEQYF; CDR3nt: TGTGCCAGCAGCCCCCAAACAGCCGTGAGCTCCTACGAGCAGTACTTC
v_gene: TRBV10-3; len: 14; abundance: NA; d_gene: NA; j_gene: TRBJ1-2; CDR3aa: CAISEMGGHYGYTF; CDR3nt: TGTGCCATCAGTGAGATGGGCGGCCACTATGGCTACACCTTC
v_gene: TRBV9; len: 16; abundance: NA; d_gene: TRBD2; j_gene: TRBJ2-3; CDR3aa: CASSLGLAVNTDTQYF; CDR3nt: TGTGCCAGCAGCCTGGGGCTAGCGGTCAACACAGATACGCAGTATTTT
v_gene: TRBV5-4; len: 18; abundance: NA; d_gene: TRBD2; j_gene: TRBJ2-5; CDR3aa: CASSIGGLAGEGVETQYF; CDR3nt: TGTGCCAGCAGCATCGGGGGACTAGCGGGAGAAGGAGTTGAGACCCAGTACTTC
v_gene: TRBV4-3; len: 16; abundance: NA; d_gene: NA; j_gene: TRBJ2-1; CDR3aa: CASSQDPRDDYNEQFF; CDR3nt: TGCGCCAGCAGCCAAGACCCCCGAGACGACTACAATGAGCAGTTCTTC
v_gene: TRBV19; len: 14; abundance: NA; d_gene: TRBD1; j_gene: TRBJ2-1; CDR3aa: CASSTGQLRNEQFF; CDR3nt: TGTGCCAGTAGTACGGGACAGTTACGCAATGAGCAGTTCTTC
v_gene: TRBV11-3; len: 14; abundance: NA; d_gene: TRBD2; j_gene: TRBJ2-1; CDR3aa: CASSPRGGENEQFF; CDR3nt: TGTGCCAGCAGCCCCCGGGGGGGGGAGAATGAGCAGTTCTTC
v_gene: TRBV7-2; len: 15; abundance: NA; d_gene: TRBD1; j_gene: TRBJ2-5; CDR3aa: CASSAGQGIQETQYF; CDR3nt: TGTGCCAGCAGCGCGGGACAGGGAATCCAAGAGACCCAGTACTTC
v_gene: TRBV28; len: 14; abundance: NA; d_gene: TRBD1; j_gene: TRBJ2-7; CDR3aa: CASIGTGGSYEQYF; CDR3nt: TGTGCCAGCATCGGGACAGGGGGATCCTACGAGCAGTACTTC
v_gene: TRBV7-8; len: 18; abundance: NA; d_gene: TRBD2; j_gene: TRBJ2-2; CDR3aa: CASSLDRTSGRPTGELFF; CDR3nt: TGTGCCAGCAGCTTAGACAGGACTAGCGGGAGGCCGACCGGGGAGCTGTTTTTT
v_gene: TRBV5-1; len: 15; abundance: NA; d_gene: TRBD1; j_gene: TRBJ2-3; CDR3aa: CASSIRQGATDTQYF; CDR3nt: TGCGCCAGCAGCATAAGACAGGGGGCTACAGATACGCAGTATTTT
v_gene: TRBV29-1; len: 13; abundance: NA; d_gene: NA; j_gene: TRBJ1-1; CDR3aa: CSVELRANTEAFF; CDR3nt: TGCAGCGTTGAACTCCGGGCGAACACTGAAGCTTTCTTT
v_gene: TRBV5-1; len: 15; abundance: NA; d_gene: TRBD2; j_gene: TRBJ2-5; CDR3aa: CASSFGTSGQETQYF; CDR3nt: TGCGCCAGCAGCTTTGGGACTAGCGGACAAGAGACCCAGTACTTC
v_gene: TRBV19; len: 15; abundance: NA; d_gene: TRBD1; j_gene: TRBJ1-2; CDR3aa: CASSTLTGTYYGYTF; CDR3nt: TGTGCCAGTAGTACCCTGACAGGGACCTACTATGGCTACACCTTC
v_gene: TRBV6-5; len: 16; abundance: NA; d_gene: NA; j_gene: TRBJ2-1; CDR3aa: CASSSRDSSSYNEQFF; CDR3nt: TGTGCCAGCAGTTCCAGGGATTCCAGCTCCTACAATGAGCAGTTCTTC
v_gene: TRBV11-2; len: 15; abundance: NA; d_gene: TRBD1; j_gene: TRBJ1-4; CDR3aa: CASSTQGASNEKLFF; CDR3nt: TGTGCCAGCAGTACCCAGGGGGCGAGTAATGAAAAACTGTTTTTT
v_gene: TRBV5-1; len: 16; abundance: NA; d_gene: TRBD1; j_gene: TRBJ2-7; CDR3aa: CASSLPDRDRTYEQYF; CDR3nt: TGCGCCAGCAGCCTGCCCGACCGGGACAGAACCTACGAGCAGTACTTC
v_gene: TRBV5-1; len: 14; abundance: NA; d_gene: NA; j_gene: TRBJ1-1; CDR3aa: CASSLRGDGTEAFF; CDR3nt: TGCGCCAGCAGCTTAAGAGGAGACGGGACTGAAGCTTTCTTT
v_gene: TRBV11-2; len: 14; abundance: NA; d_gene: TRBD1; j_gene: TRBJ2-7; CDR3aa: CASSRDRSAYEQYF; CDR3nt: TGTGCCAGCAGCCGGGACAGGAGTGCCTACGAGCAGTACTTC
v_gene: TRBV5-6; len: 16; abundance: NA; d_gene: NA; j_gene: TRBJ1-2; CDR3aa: CASSEGGTGTNYGYTF; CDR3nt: TGTGCCAGCAGCGAAGGCGGAACGGGAACTAACTATGGCTACACCTTC
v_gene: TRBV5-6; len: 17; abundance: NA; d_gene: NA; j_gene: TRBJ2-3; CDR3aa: CASSSEEWRTSTDTQYF; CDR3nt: TGTGCCAGCAGCTCCGAAGAGTGGCGGACTAGCACAGATACGCAGTATTTT
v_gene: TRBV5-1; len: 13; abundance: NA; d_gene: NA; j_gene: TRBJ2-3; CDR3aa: CASRDALSDTQYF; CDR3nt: TGCGCCAGCAGGGACGCGTTATCCGATACGCAGTATTTT
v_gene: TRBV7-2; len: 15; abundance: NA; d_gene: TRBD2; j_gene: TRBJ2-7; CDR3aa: CASSLGLAGGYEQYF; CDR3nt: TGTGCCAGCAGCTTGGGACTAGCGGGTGGCTACGAGCAGTACTTC
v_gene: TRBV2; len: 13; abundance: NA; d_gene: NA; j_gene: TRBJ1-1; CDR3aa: CASRHAANTEAFF; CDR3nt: TGTGCCAGCAGGCACGCAGCGAACACTGAAGCTTTCTTT
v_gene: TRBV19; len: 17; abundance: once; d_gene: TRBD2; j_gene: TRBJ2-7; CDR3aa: CASSIGLAGDLPYEQYF; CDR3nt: TGTGCCAGTAGTATTGGACTAGCGGGAGATCTCCCCTACGAGCAGTACTTC
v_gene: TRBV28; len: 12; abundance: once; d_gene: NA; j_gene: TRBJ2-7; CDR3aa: CASSDPSYEQYF; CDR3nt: TGTGCCAGCAGCGACCCTTCTTACGAGCAGTACTTC
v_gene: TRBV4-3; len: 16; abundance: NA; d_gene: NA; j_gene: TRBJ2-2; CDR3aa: CASSPTANTNTGELFF; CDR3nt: TGCGCCAGCAGCCCGACAGCCAACACGAACACCGGGGAGCTGTTTTTT
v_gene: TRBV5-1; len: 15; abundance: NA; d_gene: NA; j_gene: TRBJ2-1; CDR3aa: CASSLASHQYNEQFF; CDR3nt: TGCGCCAGCAGCTTGGCGTCCCACCAGTACAATGAGCAGTTCTTC
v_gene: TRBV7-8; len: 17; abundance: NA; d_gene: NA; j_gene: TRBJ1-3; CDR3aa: CASSSDRPVLNGNTIYF; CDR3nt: TGTGCCAGCAGCTCAGACAGGCCCGTTTTGAATGGAAACACCATATATTTT
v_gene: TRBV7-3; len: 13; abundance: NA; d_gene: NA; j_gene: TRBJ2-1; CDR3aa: CASSSDLANEQFF; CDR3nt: TGTGCCAGCAGCTCCGATCTAGCAAATGAGCAGTTCTTC
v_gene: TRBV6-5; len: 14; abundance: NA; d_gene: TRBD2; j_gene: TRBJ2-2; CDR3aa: CASRLAGKTGELFF; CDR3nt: TGTGCCAGTAGACTAGCGGGAAAAACCGGGGAGCTGTTTTTT
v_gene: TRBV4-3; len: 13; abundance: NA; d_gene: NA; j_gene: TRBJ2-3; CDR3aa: CASSQGVLDTQYF; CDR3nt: TGCGCCAGCAGCCAAGGGGTGCTGGACACGCAGTATTTT
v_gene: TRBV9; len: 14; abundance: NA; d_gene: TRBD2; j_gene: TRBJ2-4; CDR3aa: CASSVAGGENIQYF; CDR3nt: TGTGCCAGCAGCGTAGCTGGGGGGGAAAACATTCAGTACTTC